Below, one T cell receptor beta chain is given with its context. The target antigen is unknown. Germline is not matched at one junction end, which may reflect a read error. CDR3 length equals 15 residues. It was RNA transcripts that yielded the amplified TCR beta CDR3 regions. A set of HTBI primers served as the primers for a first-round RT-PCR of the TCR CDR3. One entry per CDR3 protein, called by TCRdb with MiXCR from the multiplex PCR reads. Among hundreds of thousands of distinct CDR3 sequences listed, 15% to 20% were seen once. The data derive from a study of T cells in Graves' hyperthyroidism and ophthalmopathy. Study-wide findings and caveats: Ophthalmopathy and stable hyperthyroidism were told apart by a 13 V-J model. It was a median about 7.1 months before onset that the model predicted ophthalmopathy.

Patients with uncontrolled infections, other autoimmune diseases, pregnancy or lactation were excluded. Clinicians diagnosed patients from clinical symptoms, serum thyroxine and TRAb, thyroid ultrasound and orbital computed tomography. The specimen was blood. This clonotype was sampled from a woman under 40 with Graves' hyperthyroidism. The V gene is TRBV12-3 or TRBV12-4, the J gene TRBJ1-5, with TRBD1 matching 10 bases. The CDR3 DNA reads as TGTGCCAGCAGTCGGGGACAGGGGAGGGGTCAGCCCCAGCGTTTT. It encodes CASSRGQGRGQPQRF.